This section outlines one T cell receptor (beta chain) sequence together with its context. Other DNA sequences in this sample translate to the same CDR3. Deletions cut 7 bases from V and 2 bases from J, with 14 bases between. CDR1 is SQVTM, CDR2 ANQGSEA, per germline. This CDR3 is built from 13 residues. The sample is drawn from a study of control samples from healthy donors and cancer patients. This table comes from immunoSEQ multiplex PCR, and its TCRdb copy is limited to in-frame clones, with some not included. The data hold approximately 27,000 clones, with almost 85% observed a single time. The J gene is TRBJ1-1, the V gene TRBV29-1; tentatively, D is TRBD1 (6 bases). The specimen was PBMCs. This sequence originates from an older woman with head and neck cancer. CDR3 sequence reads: CSGTGHLNTEAFF. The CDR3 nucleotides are TGCAGCGGCACGGGACACCTAAACACTGAAGCTTTCTTT.